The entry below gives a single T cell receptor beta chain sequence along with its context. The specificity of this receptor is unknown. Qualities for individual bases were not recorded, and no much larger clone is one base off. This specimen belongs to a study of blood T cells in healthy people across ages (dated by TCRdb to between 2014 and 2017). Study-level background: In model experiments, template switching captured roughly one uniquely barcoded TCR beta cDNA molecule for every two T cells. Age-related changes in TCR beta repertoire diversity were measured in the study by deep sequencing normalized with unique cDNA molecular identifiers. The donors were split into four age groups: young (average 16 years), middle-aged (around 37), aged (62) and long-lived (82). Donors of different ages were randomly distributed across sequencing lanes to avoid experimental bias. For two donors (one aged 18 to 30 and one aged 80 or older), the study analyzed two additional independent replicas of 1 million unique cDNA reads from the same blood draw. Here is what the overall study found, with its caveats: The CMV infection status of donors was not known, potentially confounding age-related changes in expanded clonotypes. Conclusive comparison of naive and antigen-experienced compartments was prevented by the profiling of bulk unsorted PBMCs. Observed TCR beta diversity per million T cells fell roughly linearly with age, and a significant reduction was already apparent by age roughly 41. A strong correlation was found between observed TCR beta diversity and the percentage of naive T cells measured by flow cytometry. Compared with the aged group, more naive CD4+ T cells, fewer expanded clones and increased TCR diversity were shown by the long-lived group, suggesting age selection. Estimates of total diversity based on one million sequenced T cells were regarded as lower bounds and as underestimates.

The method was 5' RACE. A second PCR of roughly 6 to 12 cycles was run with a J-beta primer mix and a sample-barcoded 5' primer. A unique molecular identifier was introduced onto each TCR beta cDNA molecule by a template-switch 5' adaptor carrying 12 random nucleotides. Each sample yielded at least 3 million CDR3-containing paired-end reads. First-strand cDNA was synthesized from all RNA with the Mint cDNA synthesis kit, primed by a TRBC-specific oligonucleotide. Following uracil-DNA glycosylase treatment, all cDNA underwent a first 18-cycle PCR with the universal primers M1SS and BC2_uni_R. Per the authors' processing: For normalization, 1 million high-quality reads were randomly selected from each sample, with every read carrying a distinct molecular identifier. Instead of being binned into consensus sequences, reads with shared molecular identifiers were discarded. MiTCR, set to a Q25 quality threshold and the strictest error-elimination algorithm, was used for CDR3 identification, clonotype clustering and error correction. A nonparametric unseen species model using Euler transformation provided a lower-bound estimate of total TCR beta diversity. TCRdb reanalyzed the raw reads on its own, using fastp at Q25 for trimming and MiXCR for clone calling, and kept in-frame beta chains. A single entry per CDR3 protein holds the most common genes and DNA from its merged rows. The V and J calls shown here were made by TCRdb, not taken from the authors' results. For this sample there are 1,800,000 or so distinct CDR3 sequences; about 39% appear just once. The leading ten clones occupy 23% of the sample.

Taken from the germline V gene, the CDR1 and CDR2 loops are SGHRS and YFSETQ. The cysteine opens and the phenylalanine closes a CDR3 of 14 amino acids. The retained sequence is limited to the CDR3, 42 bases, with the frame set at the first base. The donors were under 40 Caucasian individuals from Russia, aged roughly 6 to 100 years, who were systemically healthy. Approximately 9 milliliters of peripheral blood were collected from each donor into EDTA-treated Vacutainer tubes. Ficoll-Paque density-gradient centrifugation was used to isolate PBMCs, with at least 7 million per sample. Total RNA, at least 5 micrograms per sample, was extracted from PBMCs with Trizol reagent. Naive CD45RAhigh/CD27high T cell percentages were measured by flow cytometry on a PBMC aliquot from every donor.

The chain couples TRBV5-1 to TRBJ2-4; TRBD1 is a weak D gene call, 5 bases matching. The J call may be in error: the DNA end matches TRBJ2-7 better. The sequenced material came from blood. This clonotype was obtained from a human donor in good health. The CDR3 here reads CASSLEGVGYEQYF. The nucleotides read TGCGCCAGCAGCTTGGAAGGGGTCGGCTACGAGCAGTACTTC.